This TCR beta chain comes out of a study of radiotherapy plus CTLA-4 blockade in lung cancer. Study background: Objective response rate was more than 15%; disease control rate, 31%. Overall study results and limits: There was expansion of tumor-derived TCR clones in blood after radiotherapy plus ipilimumab.

Germline V lookup: CDR1 MDHEN, CDR2 SYDVKM. The CDR3 spans 18 residues. V was pared by 1 base and J by 1 base, with 17 bases between. Patients had chemo-refractory metastatic non-small-cell lung cancer and received focal radiation plus CTLA-4 blockade that used ipilimumab. Note on this clone: Antigen unknown.

Data came from immunoSEQ multiplex PCR; TCRdb stores just in-frame clones and leaves some out. The sample has tens of thousands of clones, roughly 86% seen once. V gene TRBV28 combines with J gene TRBJ1-5, with D perhaps matching TRBD1 (5 bases). The sequencing used peripheral blood, collected from a patient treated with radiotherapy plus ipilimumab. This clonotype was sampled from a human donor with non-small cell lung cancer whose response to radiotherapy plus ipilimumab could not be evaluated. CDR3 DNA sequence: TGTGCCAGCAGTTTATCCCACGTTAGGGCAGGGAGCAATCAGCCCCAGCATTTT. Protein product: CASSLSHVRAGSNQPQHF.